This T cell receptor (beta chain) was profiled in a study of blood T cells in healthy people across ages. Isolated PBMCs totaled at least 6 million in each sample. Overall study findings and caveats: Older age coincided with a roughly linear decline in TCR beta diversity per million T cells.

About this clonotype itself: The target antigen is unknown.

A second roughly 6 to 11 cycle PCR used barcoded and J-beta primers. Every cDNA molecule carried a tag from a template-switch adaptor bearing 12 random nucleotides. Each CDR3 protein is one row after TCRdb ran MiXCR on the 5' RACE reads. The table lists around 1.5 million distinct CDR3 sequences, roughly 45% of them singletons. With 6 bases removed from V and 9 bases from J, the gap between germline ends came to 12 bases. CDR3 length equals 12 residues. The rearrangement links TRBV12-3 or TRBV12-4 to TRBJ1-5; tentative D call: TRBD1 (5 bases). The TCR sequence derives from a woman between 18 and 30 years old in good health. Sample: blood. CDR3 protein: CASSREGRPQHF. DNA of the CDR3: TGTGCCAGCAGCAGGGAGGGGCGGCCCCAGCATTTT.